This T cell receptor (beta chain) was captured in a study of T cells in Graves' hyperthyroidism and ophthalmopathy. Only a few counts were recorded for this clonotype. Uncontrolled infection, other autoimmune disease, pregnancy and lactation each barred patients from inclusion. From germline, CDR1 is MNHEY and CDR2 SVGAGI. CDR3 size: 14 residues. Trimming removed 4 bases from V and 1 base from J, with 10 bases in between. RNA transcripts served as the template for amplifying TCR beta CDR3 regions. The TCR CDR3 first-round RT-PCR relied on the HTBI primer set. TCRdb ran MiXCR on the multiplex PCR reads and lists one entry per CDR3 protein. The repertoire has under 650,000 distinct CDR3 sequences, roughly 15% of them found once; the top ten carry approximately 3.8%.

The chain couples TRBV6-5 to TRBJ1-1; D remains ambiguous. Material: blood. This clonotype was sampled from a woman aged 25 to 39 with Graves' hyperthyroidism. The CDR3 loop reads CASSFQQPNTEAFF. The CDR3 bases are TGTGCCAGCAGTTTTCAACAGCCGAACACTGAAGCTTTCTTT.